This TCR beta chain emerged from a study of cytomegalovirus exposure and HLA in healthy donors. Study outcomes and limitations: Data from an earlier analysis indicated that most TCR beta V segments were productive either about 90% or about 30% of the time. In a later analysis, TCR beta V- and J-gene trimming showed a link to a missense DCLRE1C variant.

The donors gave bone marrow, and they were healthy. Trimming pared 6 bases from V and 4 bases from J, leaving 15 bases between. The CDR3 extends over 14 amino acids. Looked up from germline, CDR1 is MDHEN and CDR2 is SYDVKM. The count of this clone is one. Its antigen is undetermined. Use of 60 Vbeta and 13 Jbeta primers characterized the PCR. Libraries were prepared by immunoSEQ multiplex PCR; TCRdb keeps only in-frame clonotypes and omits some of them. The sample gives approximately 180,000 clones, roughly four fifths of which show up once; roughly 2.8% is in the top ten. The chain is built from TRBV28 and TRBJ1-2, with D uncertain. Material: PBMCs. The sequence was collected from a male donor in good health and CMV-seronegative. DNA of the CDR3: TGTGCCAGCAGCGGCACACCCCGCGGCTATGGCTACACCTTC. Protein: CASSGTPRGYGYTF.